The next 13 T cell receptor beta chains were all read from a single sample in a study of beta chain features in type 1 diabetes. These receptors' antigens are unknown. Expressed TCRB transcripts were sequenced because the entire RNA isolate underwent reverse transcription. Produced via immunoSEQ multiplex PCR; TCRdb's table is partial and in-frame only. The sample shows 150,000 to 200,000 clones, 8% to 9.5% of them seen only once. Broader study findings: For Type 1 diabetes patients, all four CD4+ subsets carried TCRB CDR3s that were moderately but significantly shorter.

The sequenced sample was central memory CD4+ T cells from blood. The receptors derive from a woman under 30 with type 1 diabetes.

In this sample, this clone turned up a few times. V is TRBV2 and J is TRBJ2-7; TRBD2 matches 9 bases. The germline CDR1 and CDR2 sequences are SNHLY and FYNNEI. Trimming cost V 3 bases and J 11 bases; bases outside gene matches: 11. The CDR3 length is 14 residues. The CDR3 loop is CASSEGVAGEREYF. For the CDR3, the DNA is TGTGCCAGCAGTGAGGGGGTAGCGGGAGAACGGGAGTACTTC.

The V call is TRBV5-6, the J call TRBJ2-3; 8 bases map to TRBD1. The germline gives CDR1 SGHDT, CDR2 YYEEEE. Trimming took 2 bases from V and 3 from J; bases not matched to a gene: 5. CDR3 length: 15 residues. Written as DNA, the CDR3 is TGTGCCAGCAGCTTCCGACAGGGGATAACAGATACGCAGTATTTT. It is translated as CASSFRQGITDTQYF.

DNA for the CDR3: TGTGCCAGCAGTGGGGGGGCGGCGCCCAACAATGAGCAGTTCTTC. It specifies CASSGGAAPNNEQFF. The chain links TRBV6-5 to TRBJ2-1; maybe TRBD2 (7 bases). The CDR3 is 15 amino acids. The V end lost 5 bases, the J end lost 5 bases, and 16 bases lay between the germline ends. Germline CDR1 and CDR2: MNHEY and SVGAGI.

This clone was seen only a few times. The chain's CDR3 is CAISVSGVKETQYF. CDR3 in DNA: TGTGCCATCAGTGTATCAGGGGTCAAAGAGACCCAGTACTTC. J is TRBJ2-5 and V is TRBV10-3, with D perhaps TRBD1 (6 bases). In germline, CDR1 is ENHRY, CDR2 SYGVKD. V lost 4 bases to trimming and J lost 3 bases, with 12 bases between them. The CDR3 contains 14 residues.

As concerns this clone: This sample also contains other DNA sequences that code for the same CDR3. The rearrangement links TRBV5-1 to TRBJ1-3; tentatively, D is TRBD1 (6 bases). Per germline, CDR1 SGHRS and CDR2 YFSETQ. The CDR3 consists of 14 residues. The V end was cut by 4 bases, the J end by 4 bases, with 12 bases between. The CDR3 DNA follows: TGCGCCAGCAGCCCAAGGACAGACGGAAACACCATATATTTT. The encoded protein is CASSPRTDGNTIYF.

This clone was observed many times. The chain employs TRBV28 and TRBJ2-4; 10 bases align to TRBD1. The germline V gene encodes CDR1 MDHEN and CDR2 SYDVKM. CDR3 length: 15 residues. The V segment lost 6 bases and the J segment 6 bases; nucleotides outside the gene matches: 8. In DNA form, the CDR3 reads TGTGCCAGCAGGGGATGGGACAGGGGAGGAAACATTCAGTACTTC. It encodes CASRGWDRGGNIQYF.

This clone was counted only a few times. The rearrangement joins TRBV5-1 to TRBJ2-2; D is uncertain. Trimming left V 0 bases short and J 4 bases short, with 4 bases between. Germline-derived CDR1 and CDR2 are SGHRS and YFSETQ. The CDR3 length is 13 residues. CDR3: CASSLESTGELFF. The CDR3 nucleotides read TGCGCCAGCAGCTTGGAGAGCACCGGGGAGCTGTTTTTT.

The chain combines TRBV6-1 with TRBJ2-2; D unresolved. The CDR3 covers 14 residues. In germline, CDR1 is MNHNS, CDR2 SASEGT. Trimming stripped 7 bases from V and 5 bases from J, with 14 bases between. The CDR3: CASKVAPQTGELFF. The DNA for the CDR3 is TGTGCCAGCAAGGTAGCCCCGCAGACCGGGGAGCTGTTTTTT.

The chain employs TRBV5-1 and TRBJ1-1, with D possibly matching TRBD1 (5 bases). V was pared by 4 bases and J by 5 bases, with 9 bases between. Germline V lookup: CDR1 SGHRS, CDR2 YFSETQ. The CDR3 covers 12 residues. CDR3 in amino acids: CASSPRGTEAFF. In nucleotides, the CDR3 is TGCGCCAGCAGCCCCCGGGGGACTGAAGCTTTCTTT.

This clone was observed a handful of times. The rearrangement links TRBV5-4 to TRBJ2-1; 8 positions match TRBD2. Losses at the gene ends were 4 bases for V and 3 bases for J; bases not matched to a gene: 9. The CDR3 sequence is 16 residues long. Germline V lookup: CDR1 SGHNT, CDR2 YYREEE (reference sequence). The chain's CDR3 is CASSPGTSGGYNEQFF. Written as DNA, the CDR3 is TGTGCCAGCAGCCCTGGGACTAGTGGGGGCTACAATGAGCAGTTCTTC. Supplemented by reference TRBV5-4 and TRBJ2-1, the full variable domain reads ETGVTQSPTHLIKTRGQQVTLRCSSQSGHNTVSWYQQALGQGPQFIFQYYREEENGRGNFPPRFSGLQFPNYSSELNVNALELDDSALYLCASSPGTSGGYNEQFFGPGTRLTVL.

This chain uses TRBV7-3 with TRBJ2-5; 8 bases match TRBD2. The CDR3 runs to 15 residues. Germline V gene lookup returns CDR1 SGHTA and CDR2 FQGTGA. The junction had 4 bases not matched to a gene; V was cut back by 4 bases and J by 0 bases. In DNA form, the CDR3 reads TGTGCCAGCAGCTCCATAGCGGGGAACCAAGAGACCCAGTACTTC. Translation: CASSSIAGNQETQYF.

The V and J genes are TRBV18 and TRBJ2-2; D unclear. The CDR3 length is 12 residues. From germline, CDR1 is KGHSH and CDR2 LQKENI. V was pared by 6 bases and J by 6 bases, with 8 bases between. The DNA of the CDR3 is TGTGCCAGCTCCCAGGATGCCGGGGAGCTGTTTTTT. Translating it yields CASSQDAGELFF.

In this sample, this clone turned up a few times. This chain joins TRBV2 and TRBJ2-1, with unresolved D. V lost 4 bases and J 2 bases, leaving 12 bases between the germline ends. Germline V lookup: CDR1 SNHLY, CDR2 FYNNEI. The CDR3 has 15 amino acids. This chain's CDR3 is CASSASPTTYNEQFF. CDR3 nucleotides: TGTGCCAGCAGTGCGAGCCCTACCACCTACAATGAGCAGTTCTTC.